This TCR beta chain was identified during a study of molecular identifiers for immune sequencing clone quantification. Notes on this clonotype: Antigen: not known. At one boundary the junction diverges from the germline segment, which might be a read error.

With listed TCR primers and previously described methods, bulk TCR libraries were prepared. TCRdb redid the calling of the PCR reads with MiXCR, one entry per CDR3 protein. The sample includes more than 50,000 distinct CDR3 sequences, 19% seen only once; the top ten take more than 1.3%. General study results and limits: Underestimation of highly expanded clone sizes could arise where identical TCR molecules share a barcode. Some 970,000 naive cells reportedly did not prevent detection of spiked Jurkat TCR RNA from one cell.

This CDR3 region has 14 residues. CDR1 DFQATT and CDR2 SNEGSKA come from the germline V gene (reference sequence). The receptor comes from a human donor in good health. Some libraries in this study had Jurkat cell RNA spiked in. The sequencing input was naive CD8+ T cells from blood, with Jurkat cell RNA spiked in. Subset here: FACS-sorted CD8+CD4-CCR7+CD45RA+ naive T cells. The chain uses TRBV20-1 and TRBJ2-1; no definite D call. CDR3 amino acids: CSARLGFSYNEQLF. CDR3 DNA sequence: TGCAGTGCTAGATTGGGATTCTCCTACAATGAGCAGCTCTTC.